This T cell receptor (beta chain) is from a study of cytomegalovirus exposure and HLA in healthy donors. It was with 60 Vbeta and 13 Jbeta primers that the PCR ran. Only in-frame clones appear in the TCRdb table, and some are missing; sequencing was by immunoSEQ multiplex PCR. The sample contains some 200,000 clones, approximately 80% of which appear only once. On this clone itself: Antigen specificity is unknown.

Study-level findings and limits: The CMV antigen specificity of a few CMV-associated chains was confirmed through in vitro analysis. Researchers reported in a later analysis that a missense DCLRE1C variant was tied to TCR beta V- and J-gene trimming. Previous analysis showed most TCR beta V segments were productive about 90% or about 30% of the time. An ancestry cluster, one associated with Asian ancestry, reportedly showed fewer N-insertions than the approximately 660-donor mean in a later analysis.

Trimming took 1 base from V and 6 from J, leaving 9 bases between them. The CDR3 is 13 amino acids. From germline, CDR1 is SGHRS and CDR2 YFSETQ. The TCR comes from a boy aged 2-15 years in good health and CMV-seronegative. Material: PBMCs. The rearrangement uses TRBV5-1 and TRBJ2-3; no reliable D call. CDR3 DNA sequence: TGCGCCAGCAGCTTGCGAGTATCCGATACGCAGTATTTT. Its protein is CASSLRVSDTQYF.